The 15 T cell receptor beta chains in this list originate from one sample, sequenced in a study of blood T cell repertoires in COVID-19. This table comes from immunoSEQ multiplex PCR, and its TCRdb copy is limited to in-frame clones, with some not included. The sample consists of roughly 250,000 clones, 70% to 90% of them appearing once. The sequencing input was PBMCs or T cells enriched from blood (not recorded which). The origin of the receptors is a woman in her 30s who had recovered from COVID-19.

The CDR3 loop is CASRRGQLYGYTF. The CDR3 DNA reads as TGTGCCAGTAGGAGAGGACAGCTCTATGGCTACACCTTC. The chain recombines TRBV19 with TRBJ1-2, with a possible D match to TRBD1 (6 bases). The V gene's germline CDR1 is LNHDA and CDR2 SQIVND (reference sequence). The CDR3 extends over 13 amino acids. The V end lost 6 bases, the J end lost 4 bases, and 12 bases lay between the germline ends.

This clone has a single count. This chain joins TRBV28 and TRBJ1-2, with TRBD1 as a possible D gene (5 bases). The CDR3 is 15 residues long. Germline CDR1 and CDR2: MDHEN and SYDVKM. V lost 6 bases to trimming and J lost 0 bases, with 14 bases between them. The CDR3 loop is CASRPEAGTNYGYTF. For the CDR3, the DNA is TGTGCCAGCAGACCCGAGGCAGGGACTAACTATGGCTACACCTTC.

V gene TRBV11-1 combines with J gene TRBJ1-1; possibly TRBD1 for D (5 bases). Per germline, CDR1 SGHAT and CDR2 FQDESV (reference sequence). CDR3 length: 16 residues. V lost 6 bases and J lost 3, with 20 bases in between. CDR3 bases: TGTGCCAGCAGGACAAGGGAGGGGCCGCGGGACACTGAAGCTTTCTTT. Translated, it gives CASRTREGPRDTEAFF.

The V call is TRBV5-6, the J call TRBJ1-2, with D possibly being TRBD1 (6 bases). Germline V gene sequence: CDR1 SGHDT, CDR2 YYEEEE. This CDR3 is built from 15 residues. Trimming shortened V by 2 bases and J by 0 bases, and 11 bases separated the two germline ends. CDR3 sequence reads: CASSLRGGTNYGYTF. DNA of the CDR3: TGTGCCAGCAGCTTAAGGGGGGGAACTAACTATGGCTACACCTTC. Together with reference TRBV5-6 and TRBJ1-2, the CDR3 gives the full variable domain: DAGVTQSPTHLIKTRGQQVTLRCSPKSGHDTVSWYQQALGQGPQFIFQYYEEEERQRGNFPDRFSGHQFPNYSSELNVNALLLGDSALYLCASSLRGGTNYGYTFGSGTRLTVV.

The CDR3 DNA reads as TGTGCCAGCAGCCTATACCGACCCCAGGGCGTCATTGAGCAGTACTTC. Translation gives CASSLYRPQGVIEQYF. This chain joins TRBV11-2 and TRBJ2-7; D might be TRBD1 (5 bases). V was trimmed by 5 bases and J by 7 bases, leaving 24 bases between them. This CDR3 is 16 amino acids long. In germline, CDR1 is SGHAT, CDR2 FQNNGV.

This CDR3 is CASSLARTGDGYTF. The CDR3 DNA is TGCGCCAGCAGCTTGGCTAGGACAGGGGATGGCTACACCTTC. The chain couples TRBV5-1 to TRBJ1-2, with 9 positions matching TRBD1. J gave up 6 bases and V 0 bases, and 3 bases lay outside the gene matches. This CDR3 has 14 amino acids. Germline V lookup: CDR1 SGHRS, CDR2 YFSETQ. Supplemented by reference TRBV5-1 and TRBJ1-2, the full variable domain reads KAGVTQTPRYLIKTRGQQVTLSCSPISGHRSVSWYQQTPGQGLQFLFEYFSETQRNKGNFPGRFSGRQFSNSRSEMNVSTLELGDSALYLCASSLARTGDGYTFGSGTRLTVV.

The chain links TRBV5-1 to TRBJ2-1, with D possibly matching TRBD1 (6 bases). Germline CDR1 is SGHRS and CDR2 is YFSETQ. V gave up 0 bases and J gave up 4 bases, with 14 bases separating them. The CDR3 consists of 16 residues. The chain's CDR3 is CASSLVPRDTYNEQFF. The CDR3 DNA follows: TGCGCCAGCAGCTTGGTACCCAGGGACACGTACAATGAGCAGTTCTTC.

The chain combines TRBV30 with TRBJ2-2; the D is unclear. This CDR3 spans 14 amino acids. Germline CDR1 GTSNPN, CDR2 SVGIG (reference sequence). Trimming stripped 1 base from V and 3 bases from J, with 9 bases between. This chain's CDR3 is CAWSALIYTGELFF. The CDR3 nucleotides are TGTGCCTGGAGTGCACTAATCTACACCGGGGAGCTGTTTTTT.

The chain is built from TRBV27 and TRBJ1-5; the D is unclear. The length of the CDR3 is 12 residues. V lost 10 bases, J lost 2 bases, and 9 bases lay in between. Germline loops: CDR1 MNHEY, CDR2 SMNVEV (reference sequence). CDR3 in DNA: TGTGCCATGAAAGGAGGCAATCAGCCCCAGCATTTT. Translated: CAMKGGNQPQHF.

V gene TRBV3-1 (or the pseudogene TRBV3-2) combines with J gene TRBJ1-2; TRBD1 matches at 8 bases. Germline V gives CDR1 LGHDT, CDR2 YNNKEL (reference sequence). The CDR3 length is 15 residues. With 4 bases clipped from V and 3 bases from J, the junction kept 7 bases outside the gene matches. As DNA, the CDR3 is TGTGCCAGCAGCCGAGACTTGACAGGGGACTATGGCTACACCTTC. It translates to CASSRDLTGDYGYTF.

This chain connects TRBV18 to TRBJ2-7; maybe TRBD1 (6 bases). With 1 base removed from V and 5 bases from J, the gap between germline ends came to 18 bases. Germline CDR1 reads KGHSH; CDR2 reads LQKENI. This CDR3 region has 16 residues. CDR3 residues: CASSPRGQGYGNEQYF. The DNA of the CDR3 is TGTGCCAGCTCACCACGAGGTCAGGGGTACGGGAACGAGCAGTACTTC.

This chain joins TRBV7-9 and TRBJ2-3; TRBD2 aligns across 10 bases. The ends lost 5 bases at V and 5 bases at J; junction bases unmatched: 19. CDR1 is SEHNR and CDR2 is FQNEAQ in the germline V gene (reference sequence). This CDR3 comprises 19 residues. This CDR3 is CASSPPTTDLRTSGDTQYF. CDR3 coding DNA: TGTGCCAGCAGCCCACCTACCACCGACCTCAGGACTAGCGGAGATACGCAGTATTTT.

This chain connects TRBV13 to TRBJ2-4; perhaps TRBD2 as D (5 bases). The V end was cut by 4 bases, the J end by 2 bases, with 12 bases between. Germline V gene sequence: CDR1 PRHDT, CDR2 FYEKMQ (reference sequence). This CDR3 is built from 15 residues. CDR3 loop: CASSSRTGTKNIQYF. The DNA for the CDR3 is TGTGCCAGCAGCTCCAGAACCGGGACCAAAAACATTCAGTACTTC.

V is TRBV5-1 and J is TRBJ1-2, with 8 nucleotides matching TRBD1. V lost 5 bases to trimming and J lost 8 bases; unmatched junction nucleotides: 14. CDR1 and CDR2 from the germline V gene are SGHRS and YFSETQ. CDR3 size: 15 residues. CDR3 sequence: CASRTSGTGWHGYTF. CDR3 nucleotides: TGCGCCAGCAGAACCTCCGGGACAGGTTGGCACGGCTACACCTTC.

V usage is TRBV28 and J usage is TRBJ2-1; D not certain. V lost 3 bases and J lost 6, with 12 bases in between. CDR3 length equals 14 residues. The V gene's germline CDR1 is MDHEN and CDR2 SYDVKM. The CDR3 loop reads CASSLYVNSNEQFF. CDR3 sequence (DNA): TGTGCCAGCAGTTTGTATGTTAATAGCAATGAGCAGTTCTTC.